These 21 T cell receptor beta chains came from one sample sequenced in a study of T cell responses to AZD1222 COVID-19 vaccine. Libraries were prepared by immunoSEQ multiplex PCR; TCRdb keeps only in-frame clonotypes and omits some of them. The sample consists of some 190,000 clones, 92% of them appearing once. The sequences come from peripheral blood, collected 28 days after the second AZD1222 dose. These receptors came from an adult who received the AZD1222 COVID-19 vaccine.

V and J are TRBV30 and TRBJ1-4, with TRBD1 matching over 7 bases. This CDR3 comprises 15 residues. CDR1 is GTSNPN, CDR2 SVGIG, per germline (reference sequence). The J segment lost 3 bases and the V segment lost 3 bases, leaving 7 bases of the junction unmatched. The CDR3 DNA is TGTGCCTGGAGACCAGCAGGGGGGCCTAATGAAAAACTGTTTTTT. It is translated as CAWRPAGGPNEKLFF.

The chain combines TRBV2 with TRBJ1-6, with D possibly being TRBD1 (6 bases). CDR1 is SNHLY and CDR2 is FYNNEI in the germline V gene. The CDR3 sequence is 15 residues long. Trimming left V 6 bases short and J 5 bases short, with 14 bases between. The CDR3 loop reads CASSISTGNNSPLHF. The CDR3 DNA reads as TGTGCCAGCAGCATCAGCACAGGGAATAATTCACCCCTCCACTTT.

The rearrangement joins TRBV6-5 to TRBJ2-5, with 7 bases fitting TRBD1. Losses at the gene ends were 6 bases for V and 7 bases for J; bases not matched to a gene: 8. The germline gives CDR1 MNHEY, CDR2 SVGAGI. The CDR3 is 13 amino acids. Here the CDR3 reads CASSAKGAGTQYF. Here the CDR3 DNA reads TGTGCCAGCAGCGCAAAGGGGGCCGGGACCCAGTACTTC.

A few counts support this clone. The rearrangement links TRBV23-1 to TRBJ1-2, with a weak D call TRBD1 (5 bases). TRBV23-1 is designated an ORF whose function remains uncertain. This CDR3 comprises 20 residues. V lost 0 bases and J lost 7, with 30 bases in between. CDR3 amino acids: CASSQSRPSGPGGLASGYTF. In DNA, the CDR3 is TGCGCCAGCAGTCAATCGCGCCCCTCAGGGCCCGGCGGCTTAGCGAGTGGCTACACCTTC.

The CDR3 loop is CASSLEQGAISPLHF. The CDR3 DNA reads as TGCGCCAGCAGCTTGGAGCAGGGGGCAATTTCACCCCTCCACTTT. V and J are TRBV5-1 and TRBJ1-6; TRBD1 agrees at 8 bases. Trimming took 0 bases from V and 9 from J; bases not matched to a gene: 5. Germline values: CDR1 SGHRS, CDR2 YFSETQ. The CDR3 contains 15 residues.

This clone occurred a few times. The chain links TRBV28 to TRBJ2-5; TRBD2 matches at 10 bases. This CDR3 spans 15 amino acids. Per the germline V gene, CDR1 is MDHEN and CDR2 is SYDVKM. The ends lost 3 bases at V and 1 base at J; junction bases unmatched: 2. The CDR3 protein is CASSLWTSGQETQYF. The CDR3, as DNA: TGTGCCAGCAGTTTGTGGACTAGCGGCCAAGAGACCCAGTACTTC.

The genes are TRBV28 and TRBJ2-2; D not certain. Trimming left V 8 bases short and J 4 bases short, with 11 bases between. The CDR3 contains 13 residues. CDR1 is MDHEN and CDR2 is SYDVKM in the germline V gene. The DNA of the CDR3 is TGTGCCAGCCGGTGGAAGGTCACCGGGGAGCTGTTTTTT. Residues: CASRWKVTGELFF. The whole variable domain, remainder taken from reference TRBV28 and TRBJ2-2, is DVKVTQSSRYLVKRTGEKVFLECVQDMDHENMFWYRQDPGLGLRLIYFSYDVKMKEKGDIPEGYSVSREKKERFSLILESASTNQTSMYLCASRWKVTGELFFGEGSRLTVL.

The chain couples TRBV7-2 to TRBJ2-7; D possibly corresponds to TRBD2 (5 bases). Trimming shortened V by 4 bases and J by 0 bases, and 16 bases separated the two germline ends. Germline CDR1 is SGHTA and CDR2 is FQGNSA. The CDR3 has 16 residues. The CDR3 DNA is TGTGCCAGCAGCTCCGACCGCGCAGCGGTCTCCTACGAGCAGTACTTC. Protein product: CASSSDRAAVSYEQYF.

The V gene is TRBV28, the J gene TRBJ2-5; TRBD2 matches 7 bases. This CDR3 spans 13 amino acids. Germline CDR1 is MDHEN and CDR2 is SYDVKM. V shed 10 bases, J shed 2 bases, and the junction held 7 bases outside the gene matches. For the CDR3, the DNA is TGTGCCACCTCCGGGGGGAGGCAAGAGACCCAGTACTTC. It translates to CATSGGRQETQYF.

This clone was counted a few times. The chain uses TRBV11-3 and TRBJ1-6; TRBD1 matches 9 bases. J was trimmed by 8 bases and V by 5 bases; bases with no gene match: 7. The CDR3 has 15 amino acids. In germline, CDR1 is SGHNT, CDR2 YENEEA. The CDR3 sequence is CASSQGQGTDSPLHF. CDR3 in DNA: TGTGCCAGCAGCCAGGGACAGGGTACCGATTCACCCCTCCACTTT.

V gene TRBV18 combines with J gene TRBJ1-2; tentatively, D is TRBD1 (5 bases). The V end lost 3 bases, the J end lost 0 bases, and 17 bases lay between the germline ends. Per the germline V gene, CDR1 is KGHSH and CDR2 is LQKENI. There are 17 residues in the CDR3. The CDR3 loop reads CASSPTGTEAANYGYTF. CDR3 sequence (DNA): TGTGCCAGCTCACCCACCGGGACGGAAGCCGCTAACTATGGCTACACCTTC.

The CDR3 region is CASRQTGTLFTGELFF. The CDR3 bases are TGTGCCAGCAGGCAGACAGGGACCCTTTTCACCGGGGAGCTGTTTTTT. V is TRBV2 and J is TRBJ2-2; 7 nucleotides line up with TRBD1. Germline V gene sequence: CDR1 SNHLY, CDR2 FYNNEI. The CDR3 runs to 16 residues. Germline trimming cut 6 bases from V and 4 bases from J; bases unmatched to any gene: 11. The full variable domain, completed using reference TRBV2 and TRBJ2-2, is EPEVTQTPSHQVTQMGQEVILRCVPISNHLYFYWYRQILGQKVEFLVSFYNNEISEKSEIFDDQFSVERPDGSNFTLKIRSTKLEDSAMYFCASRQTGTLFTGELFFGEGSRLTVL.

The CDR3 coding sequence is TGTGCCAGCAGCTTAGTCGGGGAGATACCGTCCGTGGAGCTGTTTTTT. This encodes CASSLVGEIPSVELFF. V and J are TRBV7-2 and TRBJ2-2; D may be TRBD2 (5 bases). This CDR3 is built from 16 residues. From germline, CDR1 is SGHTA and CDR2 FQGNSA. The V end lost 1 base, the J end lost 10 bases, and 19 bases lay between the germline ends. The full variable domain, with the rest looked up from reference TRBV7-2 and TRBJ2-2, is GAGVSQSPSNKVTEKGKDVELRCDPISGHTALYWYRQSLGQGLEFLIYFQGNSAPDKSGLPSDRFSAERTGGSVSTLTIQRTQQEDSAVYLCASSLVGEIPSVELFFGEGSRLTVL.

CDR3 amino acids: CASSAPGGAQETQYF. DNA for the CDR3: TGCGCCAGCAGCGCCCCGGGGGGAGCCCAAGAGACCCAGTACTTC. The chain employs TRBV5-1 and TRBJ2-5; 7 bases match TRBD2. Germline V lookup: CDR1 SGHRS, CDR2 YFSETQ. CDR3 length: 15 amino acids. Trimming took 4 bases from V and 1 from J; bases not matched to a gene: 7.

The rearrangement links TRBV9 to TRBJ2-1, with TRBD2 identical over 15 bases. CDR3 size: 19 residues. The junction had 6 bases not matched to a gene; V was cut back by 2 bases and J by 0 bases. Germline assignment: CDR1 SGDLS and CDR2 YYNGEE. CDR3 protein: CASSVIGLAGGSSYNEQFF. The CDR3 DNA is TGTGCCAGCAGCGTCATAGGACTAGCGGGGGGGTCCTCCTACAATGAGCAGTTCTTC.

This clone was recorded only once. The rearrangement joins TRBV28 to TRBJ2-7, with a weak D call TRBD2 (5 bases). The CDR3 runs to 13 residues. Germline-derived CDR1 and CDR2 are MDHEN and SYDVKM. V lost 8 bases and J 3 bases, leaving 14 bases between the germline ends. For the CDR3, the DNA is TGTGCCAGCGAGGGAGAGGAAGACTACGAGCAGTACTTC. It encodes CASEGEEDYEQYF.

V usage is TRBV5-1 and J usage is TRBJ2-7; no firm D call. Trimming took 1 base from V and 0 from J, leaving 11 bases between them. Germline CDR1 and CDR2: SGHRS and YFSETQ. The CDR3 runs to 15 residues. The DNA for the CDR3 is TGCGCCAGCAGCTTGAGTGGCTACTCCTCCTACGAGCAGTACTTC. Encoded protein: CASSLSGYSSYEQYF.

The CDR3 loop is CASSLLTVRASTEAFF. In nucleotides, the CDR3 is TGTGCCAGCAGTTTGTTGACGGTCAGGGCTAGCACTGAAGCTTTCTTT. This chain connects TRBV28 to TRBJ1-1, with TRBD1 as a possible D gene (5 bases). This CDR3 spans 16 amino acids. Trimming stripped 3 bases from V and 4 bases from J, with 18 bases between. Per germline, CDR1 MDHEN and CDR2 SYDVKM.

The chain has TRBV16 and TRBJ2-6, with unresolved D. Trimming stripped 0 bases from V and 0 bases from J, with 6 bases between. Germline V gene sequence: CDR1 KGHSY, CDR2 FQNENV. The CDR3 runs 16 residues. The CDR3 DNA reads TGTGCCAGCAGCCAATCGCCAGGCTCTGGGGCCAACGTCCTGACTTTC. Amino acid sequence: CASSQSPGSGANVLTF.

The genes are TRBV6-5 and TRBJ1-5; the D gene is possibly TRBD1 (6 bases). The CDR3 runs to 15 residues. Per the germline V gene, CDR1 is MNHEY and CDR2 is SVGAGI. V lost 6 bases to trimming and J lost 6 bases, with 18 bases between them. In DNA form, the CDR3 reads TGTGCCAGCAGAGAGGGGGGGGCGCAGGCTCAGCCCCAGCATTTT. Its translation is CASREGGAQAQPQHF.

The rearrangement uses TRBV7-2 and TRBJ1-2; 10 bases align to TRBD1. This CDR3 spans 13 amino acids. Germline V CDR1 and CDR2: SGHTA, FQGNSA. The V segment lost 0 bases and the J segment 10 bases; nucleotides outside the gene matches: 2. For the CDR3, the DNA is TGTGCCAGCAGCTTAGCGGACAGGGGGGTCTACACCTTC. Its protein is CASSLADRGVYTF.